The 10 T cell receptor beta chains presented below share a single source sample, sequenced in a study of blood T cell repertoires in COVID-19. Method: immunoSEQ multiplex PCR; TCRdb's copy keeps in-frame clones and lacks some. Among about 230,000 clones, around 84% were seen once, and the ten largest hold less than 20%. Sequenced material: PBMCs or T cells enriched from blood (not recorded which). The receptor set was obtained from a man between 18 and 29 years old who had recovered from COVID-19.

This chain connects TRBV5-1 to TRBJ1-3; 11 nucleotides match TRBD1. Germline loops: CDR1 SGHRS, CDR2 YFSETQ. Trimming removed 1 base from V and 1 base from J; junction bases left unmatched: 7. This CDR3 has 18 residues. The CDR3 spells CASSLSPGQGASGNTIYF. The DNA of the CDR3 is TGCGCCAGCAGCTTGAGTCCAGGACAGGGGGCTTCTGGAAACACCATATATTTT.

The chain has TRBV2 and TRBJ2-7; D remains unclear. CDR3 length: 12 amino acids. With 3 bases removed from V and 5 bases from J, the gap between germline ends came to 8 bases. Germline CDR1 and CDR2: SNHLY and FYNNEI. The CDR3 loop is CASSDNENEQYF. Written as DNA, the CDR3 is TGTGCCAGCAGTGATAATGAGAACGAGCAGTACTTC.

The chain is built from TRBV6-1 and TRBJ2-5; weak D call: TRBD2 (5 bases). The CDR3 is 14 amino acids. Deletions cut 3 bases from V and 5 bases from J, with 13 bases between. CDR1 is MNHNS and CDR2 is SASEGT in the germline V gene. The DNA of the CDR3 is TGTGCCAGCAGTGACGGCGGGCGCCAGGAGACCCAGTACTTC. Protein product: CASSDGGRQETQYF.

V and J are TRBV5-1 and TRBJ2-3, with 7 positions matching TRBD2. CDR1 SGHRS and CDR2 YFSETQ come from the germline V gene. The CDR3 length is 15 residues. Losses at the gene ends were 0 bases for V and 3 bases for J; bases not matched to a gene: 4. CDR3 amino acids: CASSLGAGPTDTQYF. The CDR3 nucleotides read TGCGCCAGCAGCTTGGGAGCGGGGCCTACAGATACGCAGTATTTT. Full variable domain (rest looked up from reference TRBV5-1 and TRBJ2-3): KAGVTQTPRYLIKTRGQQVTLSCSPISGHRSVSWYQQTPGQGLQFLFEYFSETQRNKGNFPGRFSGRQFSNSRSEMNVSTLELGDSALYLCASSLGAGPTDTQYFGPGTRLTVL.

This chain connects TRBV5-1 to TRBJ2-7, with 7 bases identical to TRBD2. The CDR3 runs to 11 residues. Looked up from germline, CDR1 is SGHRS and CDR2 is YFSETQ. The V and J ends lost 7 bases and 2 bases, in that order; junction bases with no gene match: 0. This chain's CDR3 is CASAGAYEQYF. The CDR3 DNA reads as TGCGCCAGCGCGGGGGCCTACGAGCAGTACTTC.

The chain links TRBV7-6 to TRBJ2-3, with D possibly matching TRBD2 (6 bases). Trimming removed 3 bases from V and 4 bases from J, with 17 bases in between. CDR3 length: 16 amino acids. The germline CDR1 and CDR2 sequences are SGHVS and FNYEAQ. CDR3 region: CASSLAIGGNADTQYF. The CDR3, as DNA: TGTGCCAGCAGCTTGGCAATCGGCGGGAACGCAGATACGCAGTATTTT.

The V call is TRBV7-3, the J call TRBJ2-7; 7 nucleotides match TRBD2. The CDR3 runs 15 residues. The V gene end was trimmed by 1 base and the J gene end by 2 bases; junction bases not matched to a gene: 5. Germline CDR1 and CDR2: SGHTA and FQGTGA. This CDR3 reads CASSLNAGAAYEQYF. The DNA for the CDR3 is TGTGCCAGCAGCTTAAATGCGGGAGCCGCCTACGAGCAGTACTTC.

The V call is TRBV11-3, the J call TRBJ1-1; the D is unclear. The CDR3 is 16 amino acids. In germline, CDR1 is SGHNT, CDR2 YENEEA. Trimming took off 2 bases at V and 1 base at J, with 14 bases between the two ends. The DNA of the CDR3 is TGTGCCAGCAGCTTAAGATATGACATAGAGAACACTGAAGCTTTCTTT. Its translation is CASSLRYDIENTEAFF.

V and J are TRBV7-9 and TRBJ1-2, with D unresolved. Germline V gene lookup returns CDR1 SEHNR and CDR2 FQNEAQ (reference sequence). This CDR3 comprises 13 residues. V was shortened by 4 bases and J by 4 bases, with 10 bases between the two germline ends. CDR3 in DNA: TGTGCCAGCAGCTCGGCGACAAGCTATGGCTACACCTTC. It translates to CASSSATSYGYTF.

This chain links TRBV7-9 with TRBJ1-1, with D maybe TRBD1 (5 bases). Germline values: CDR1 SEHNR, CDR2 FQNEAQ (reference sequence). This CDR3 comprises 17 residues. The V end lost 5 bases, the J end lost 3 bases, and 22 bases lay between the germline ends. In nucleotides, the CDR3 is TGTGCCAGCAGCCAACCCAGGGCTGAATCTATGTACACTGAAGCTTTCTTT. It yields the protein CASSQPRAESMYTEAFF.